This TCR beta chain was sequenced during a study of blood T cells in healthy people across ages. General observations from the study: Because sorting was not performed, PBMCs prevented conclusive naive versus antigen-experienced comparison.

As for this clonotype: Antigen specificity is unknown.

Healthy Caucasians from Russia aged about 6 to 100 served as donors. Samples had at least 6 million PBMCs isolated from them. PCR was performed a second time for 7 to 11 cycles using a sample-barcoded 5' primer and a J-beta primer mix. In TCRdb, the 5' RACE reads were re-called with MiXCR into one record per CDR3 protein. The sample gives approximately 800,000 distinct CDR3 sequences, 25% of which show up once; under 4.5% is in the top ten. Germline-derived CDR1 and CDR2 are LGHDT and YNNKEL (reference sequence). V gave up 0 bases and J gave up 2 bases, with 8 bases separating them. The CDR3 consists of 14 residues. The sample was also linked to a second study, of T cells of mothers and their children.

This receptor was obtained from a boy aged 5-17 years in good health. The chain joins TRBV3-1 to TRBJ2-7; D is undetermined. Sequencing used blood. The CDR3 region has the DNA TGTGCCAGCAGCCAAGAACTGAGCCCCTACGAGCAGTACTTC. Residues: CASSQELSPYEQYF.